Following are 25 T cell receptor beta chains from one sample sequenced in a study of blood T cell repertoires in COVID-19. TCRdb's table, derived via immunoSEQ multiplex PCR, lists solely in-frame clones and lacks some. The table has hundreds of thousands of clones, about 89% seen once. The sequenced sample was peripheral blood. These receptors all stem from a woman aged 50 to 60 with COVID-19, enrolled during active disease.

The table lists this clone with a few counts. The chain recombines TRBV30 with TRBJ2-2; D is undetermined. This CDR3 has 12 residues. The ends were cut back, 0 bases at V and 8 bases at J, with 7 bases in the middle. Germline V lookup: CDR1 GTSNPN, CDR2 SVGIG (reference sequence). The CDR3: CAWSVLRGELFF. As DNA, the CDR3 is TGTGCCTGGAGTGTACTTCGGGGGGAGCTGTTTTTT.

This chain connects TRBV5-1 to TRBJ1-1, with D maybe TRBD1 (5 bases). Germline V gives CDR1 SGHRS, CDR2 YFSETQ. V shed 4 bases and J shed 6 bases, with 22 bases lying between them. This CDR3 is 16 amino acids long. CDR3: CASSPLRRGLYSEAFF. Written as DNA, the CDR3 is TGCGCCAGCAGCCCACTCCGTCGGGGGTTGTACTCTGAAGCTTTCTTT.

About this clone: Other DNA sequences in this sample translate to the same CDR3. The gene calls are TRBV30 and TRBJ2-5; maybe TRBD1 (5 bases). The CDR3 runs 12 residues. Trimming took 0 bases from V and 4 from J, leaving 6 bases between them. Germline CDR1 GTSNPN, CDR2 SVGIG (reference sequence). Written as DNA, the CDR3 is TGTGCCTGGAGTGTTAGGGGAGAGACCCAGTACTTC. Protein product: CAWSVRGETQYF.

This clone was seen a handful of times. The rearrangement links TRBV7-3 to TRBJ1-1; 7 bases are shared with TRBD1. Trimming removed 3 bases from V and 5 bases from J; junction bases left unmatched: 3. The germline gives CDR1 SGHTA, CDR2 FQGTGA. The CDR3 contains 13 residues. The CDR3 nucleotides are TGTGCCAGCAGCTTGAACAGGGGTACTGAAGCTTTCTTT. This codes for CASSLNRGTEAFF.

With respect to this clone: The junction departs from the called germline gene at one end, perhaps through a read error. The V and J genes are TRBV28 and TRBJ1-1; the match to TRBD1 covers 12 bases. This CDR3 comprises 14 residues. Germline loops: CDR1 MDHEN, CDR2 SYDVKM. The CDR3 DNA reads as TGTGCCAGCAGTTTCCCTCTGGCGGGACAGGGGGCACTCTTT. It translates to CASSFPLAGQGALF.

The rearrangement links TRBV6-5 to TRBJ1-1; 7 bases are shared with TRBD1. Germline values: CDR1 MNHEY, CDR2 SVGAGI. This CDR3 comprises 13 residues. V was pared by 7 bases and J by 7 bases, with 9 bases of the junction left unmatched. The CDR3 nucleotides are TGTGCCAGCATGATCGACAGGGTCGGTGAAGCTTTCTTT. Protein: CASMIDRVGEAFF.

The chain recombines TRBV3-1 (or the pseudogene TRBV3-2) with TRBJ2-6, with 7 positions matching TRBD1. V lost 3 bases and J lost 1; bases outside the gene matches: 3. This CDR3 spans 16 amino acids. Germline V CDR1 and CDR2: LGHDT, YNNKEL (reference sequence). The CDR3 region is CASSQMTGSGANVLTF. CDR3 in DNA: TGTGCCAGCAGCCAGATGACAGGGTCTGGGGCCAACGTCCTGACTTTC.

CDR3 in amino acids: CASSLPSGGEETQYF. CDR3 nucleotide sequence: TGCGCCAGCAGCTTGCCTAGCGGGGGTGAAGAGACCCAGTACTTC. The gene calls are TRBV5-1 and TRBJ2-5; 10 nucleotides line up with TRBD2. The ends lost 1 base at V and 3 bases at J; junction bases unmatched: 3. This CDR3 comprises 15 residues. CDR1 SGHRS and CDR2 YFSETQ come from the germline V gene.

The V call is TRBV5-6, the J call TRBJ2-5; 11 nucleotides align to TRBD2. V shed 2 bases and J 3 bases; nucleotides not matched to a gene: 3. CDR3 length: 15 residues. Germline V gene sequence: CDR1 SGHDT, CDR2 YYEEEE. The CDR3 is CASSLVAGGKETQYF. The CDR3 DNA is TGTGCCAGCAGCTTAGTAGCGGGGGGGAAAGAGACCCAGTACTTC.

The chain links TRBV14 to TRBJ2-7; no definite D call. In germline, CDR1 is SGHDN, CDR2 FVKESK. The CDR3 loop spans 14 amino acids. V was trimmed by 4 bases and J by 0 bases, leaving 10 bases between them. The CDR3 DNA is TGTGCCAGCAGCCCTTGGGCGAGCTCCTACGAGCAGTACTTC. Its protein is CASSPWASSYEQYF.

V and J are TRBV10-3 and TRBJ1-1; 9 nucleotides align to TRBD1. Germline loops: CDR1 ENHRY, CDR2 SYGVKD. CDR3 length equals 13 residues. V dropped 11 bases and J dropped 7; count of bases not matched to a gene: 11. This chain's CDR3 is CALGAGQGSEAFF. The CDR3, as DNA: TGTGCCTTGGGAGCCGGACAGGGGAGTGAAGCTTTCTTT.

The CDR3 loop is CASSGQGSRGYTF. CDR3 coding DNA: TGTGCCAGCAGCGGACAGGGGAGTAGGGGCTACACCTTC. The chain employs TRBV13 and TRBJ1-2; TRBD1 aligns across 9 bases. In germline, CDR1 is PRHDT, CDR2 FYEKMQ (reference sequence). The trim removed 5 bases at V and 8 bases at J, leaving 6 bases unmatched. The CDR3 has 13 residues.

This chain connects TRBV24-1 to TRBJ2-1; 8 positions match TRBD1. There are 17 residues in the CDR3. J was trimmed by 0 bases and V by 1 base; bases with no gene match: 4. Germline V gene data show CDR1 as KGHDR and CDR2 as SFDVKD. This CDR3 is CATSDLGGQDSYNEQFF. As DNA, the CDR3 is TGTGCCACCAGTGATTTAGGGGGACAGGACTCCTACAATGAGCAGTTCTTC.

The rearrangement links TRBV20-1 to TRBJ2-7; D might be TRBD2 (5 bases). The CDR3 contains 13 residues. The germline V gene has CDR1 DFQATT and CDR2 SNEGSKA (reference sequence). V gave up 3 bases and J gave up 2 bases, with 11 bases separating them. The CDR3 DNA follows: TGCAGTGCTAGTCCTAGCCGGGCCTACGAGCAGTACTTC. Translated, it gives CSASPSRAYEQYF.

The V gene is TRBV9, the J gene TRBJ2-7; TRBD1 aligns across 11 bases. This CDR3 is built from 16 residues. With 3 bases clipped from V and 4 bases from J, the junction kept 9 bases outside the gene matches. The germline gives CDR1 SGDLS, CDR2 YYNGEE. In nucleotides, the CDR3 is TGTGCCAGCAGCGAGAATCTCGGGACAGGGGGGTACGAGCAGTACTTC. Protein sequence: CASSENLGTGGYEQYF.

The J gene is TRBJ1-1, the V gene TRBV7-8, with D hard to call. In germline, CDR1 is SGHVS, CDR2 FQNEAQ. CDR3 length: 12 amino acids. The germline V and J ends were trimmed by 5 bases and 4 bases, with 8 bases remaining between them. In nucleotides, the CDR3 is TGTGCCAGCAGCCCTCTGTCCACTGAAGCTTTCTTT. Translation: CASSPLSTEAFF.

The gene calls are TRBV28 and TRBJ1-2, with no clear D. V gave up 4 bases and J gave up 4 bases, with 13 bases separating them. This CDR3 spans 14 amino acids. The V gene's germline CDR1 is MDHEN and CDR2 SYDVKM. The CDR3 coding sequence is TGTGCCAGCAGTTACCCCACGGTCGGCTATGGCTACACCTTC. Residues: CASSYPTVGYGYTF.

For this clone: Other DNA sequences within the sample encode an identical CDR3. The chain links TRBV19 to TRBJ1-1; no clear D. Germline-derived CDR1 and CDR2 are LNHDA and SQIVND (reference sequence). V lost 0 bases to trimming and J lost 4 bases, with 9 bases between them. The CDR3 runs 14 residues. CDR3 loop: CASSIDRGGTEAFF. The CDR3 region has the DNA TGTGCCAGTAGTATAGACCGGGGAGGCACTGAAGCTTTCTTT.

Turning to this clone: Relative to the germline gene, one junction end is altered; a read error may explain this. This chain links TRBV6-6 with TRBJ2-5; tentative D call: TRBD1 (5 bases). CDR3 length: 11 residues. Per the germline V gene, CDR1 is MNHNY and CDR2 is SVGAGI (reference sequence). CDR3 residues: CASSYRSAGHF. Here the CDR3 DNA reads TGTGCCAGCAGTTACCGCTCCGCAGGGCACTTC.

This rearrangement joins TRBV5-1 to TRBJ2-1; D gene ambiguous. The CDR3 runs to 14 residues. The germline V gene encodes CDR1 SGHRS and CDR2 YFSETQ. The germline V and J ends were trimmed by 0 bases and 5 bases, with 9 bases remaining between them. CDR3 DNA: TGCGCCAGCAGCTTGGACAGTTTGGACAATGAGCAGTTCTTC. Its translation is CASSLDSLDNEQFF.

The chain recombines TRBV9 with TRBJ1-4, with a tentative D call TRBD1 (5 bases). Trimming pared 7 bases from V and 1 base from J, leaving 17 bases between. CDR3 length equals 16 residues. Germline-derived CDR1 and CDR2 are SGDLS and YYNGEE. CDR3 nucleotides: TGTGCCAGCTCCCCTGACCTGGGGGGAACTAATGAAAAACTGTTTTTT. The encoded protein is CASSPDLGGTNEKLFF.

This chain connects TRBV30 to TRBJ2-5; possible D gene TRBD1, 5 bases. V lost 8 bases and J lost 1, with 11 bases in between. Germline assignment: CDR1 GTSNPN and CDR2 SVGIG (reference sequence). The CDR3 has 12 residues. CDR3 nucleotide sequence: TGTGCCCGTGGACAATTCCAAGAGACCCAGTACTTC. Its translation: CARGQFQETQYF.

The genes are TRBV4-2 and TRBJ2-7, with 7 bases matching TRBD2. With V trimmed by 1 base and J by 2 bases, 8 bases remained unmatched. The CDR3 consists of 16 residues. Germline loops: CDR1 LGHNA, CDR2 YNFKEQ. The CDR3: CASSQVGERGTYEQYF. CDR3 coding DNA: TGTGCCAGCAGCCAAGTGGGCGAGCGGGGAACCTACGAGCAGTACTTC.

The chain links TRBV6-5 to TRBJ2-7; the D is unclear. Germline V gives CDR1 MNHEY, CDR2 SVGAGI. Trimming shortened V by 2 bases and J by 6 bases, and 14 bases separated the two germline ends. The CDR3 spans 14 residues. Here the CDR3 DNA reads TGTGCCAGCAGTTACGGAGCAGCCGGTATCGAGCAGTACTTC. Translating gives CASSYGAAGIEQYF.

The J gene is TRBJ2-2, the V gene TRBV4-2; 14 bases are shared with TRBD2. The trim removed 3 bases at V and 7 bases at J, leaving 7 bases unmatched. The CDR3 spans 17 residues. Germline V gene data show CDR1 as LGHNA and CDR2 as YNFKEQ. Here the CDR3 DNA reads TGTGCCAGCAGCCAGCGGACTAGCGGGGGGAGGGGCGGGGAGCTGTTTTTT. Amino acids: CASSQRTSGGRGGELFF.